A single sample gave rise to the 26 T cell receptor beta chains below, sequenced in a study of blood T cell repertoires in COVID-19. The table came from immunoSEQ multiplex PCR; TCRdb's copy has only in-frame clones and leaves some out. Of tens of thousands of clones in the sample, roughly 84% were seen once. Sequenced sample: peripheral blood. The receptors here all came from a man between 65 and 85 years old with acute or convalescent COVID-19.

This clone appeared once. CDR3 DNA: TGTGCCAGCAGCGGGGCGTGGGGCGCGTACACTGAAGCTTTCTTT. It encodes CASSGAWGAYTEAFF. V is TRBV4-2 and J is TRBJ1-1; D is perhaps TRBD1 (5 bases). The germline V and J ends were trimmed by 5 bases and 3 bases, with 16 bases remaining between them. This CDR3 comprises 15 residues. Germline CDR1 LGHNA, CDR2 YNFKEQ.

CDR3 bases: TGTGCCACCAGCGCGGGAGGGACAGGGGGCGAATATGGCTACACCTTC. Encoded protein: CATSAGGTGGEYGYTF. The chain has TRBV24-1 and TRBJ1-2; 12 nucleotides line up with TRBD1. Germline V gives CDR1 KGHDR, CDR2 SFDVKD. J lost 5 bases, V lost 7 bases, and 10 bases had no gene match. The CDR3 spans 16 residues.

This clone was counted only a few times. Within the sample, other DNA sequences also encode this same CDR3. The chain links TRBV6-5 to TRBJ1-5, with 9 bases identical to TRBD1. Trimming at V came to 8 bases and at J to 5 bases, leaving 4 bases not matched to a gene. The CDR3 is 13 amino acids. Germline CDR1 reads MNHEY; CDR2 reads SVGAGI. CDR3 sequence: CASGTGGYQPQHF. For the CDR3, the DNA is TGTGCCAGCGGTACAGGGGGCTATCAGCCCCAGCATTTT.

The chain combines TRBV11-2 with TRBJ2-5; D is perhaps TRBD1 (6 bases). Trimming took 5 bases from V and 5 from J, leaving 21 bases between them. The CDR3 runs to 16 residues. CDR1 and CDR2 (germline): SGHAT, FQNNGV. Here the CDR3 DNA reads TGTGCCAGCAGCCTAGGATCCAGGGGTGACTTGGAGACCCAGTACTTC. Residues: CASSLGSRGDLETQYF.

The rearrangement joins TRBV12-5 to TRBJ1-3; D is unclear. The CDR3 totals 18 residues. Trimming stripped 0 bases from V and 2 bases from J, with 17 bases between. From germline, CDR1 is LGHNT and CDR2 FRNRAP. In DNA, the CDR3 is TGTGCTAGTGGTTTGGTTCACTGGGCACTGAAGGCTGGAAACACCATATATTTT. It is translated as CASGLVHWALKAGNTIYF.

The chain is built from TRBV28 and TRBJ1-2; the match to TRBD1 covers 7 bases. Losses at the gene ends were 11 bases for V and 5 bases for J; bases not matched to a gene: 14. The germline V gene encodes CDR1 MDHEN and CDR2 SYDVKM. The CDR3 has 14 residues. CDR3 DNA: TGTGCCGCTCACCCCGGGACAGCGACGTATGGCTACACCTTC. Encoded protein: CAAHPGTATYGYTF.

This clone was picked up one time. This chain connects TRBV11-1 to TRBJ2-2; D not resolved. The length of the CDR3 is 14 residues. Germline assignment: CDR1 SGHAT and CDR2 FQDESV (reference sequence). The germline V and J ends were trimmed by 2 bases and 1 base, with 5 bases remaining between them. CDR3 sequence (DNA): TGTGCCAGCAGCTTAAGCCAGAACACCGGGGAGCTGTTTTTT. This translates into CASSLSQNTGELFF.

Here the CDR3 DNA reads TGTGCCAGTAGTATAGGGCTAGGCACAGGGATACCTTCACCCCTCCACTTT. The encoded protein is CASSIGLGTGIPSPLHF. This chain links TRBV19 with TRBJ1-6; tentative D call: TRBD1 (6 bases). Germline-derived CDR1 and CDR2 are LNHDA and SQIVND (reference sequence). The CDR3 has 17 residues. With 1 base removed from V and 9 bases from J, the gap between germline ends came to 19 bases.

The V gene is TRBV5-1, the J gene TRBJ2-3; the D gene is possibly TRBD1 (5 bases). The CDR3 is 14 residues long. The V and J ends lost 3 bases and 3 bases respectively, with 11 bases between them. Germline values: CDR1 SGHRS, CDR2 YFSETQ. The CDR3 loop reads CASSSQGPTDTQYF. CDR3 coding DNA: TGCGCCAGCAGCTCCCAGGGCCCGACAGATACGCAGTATTTT.

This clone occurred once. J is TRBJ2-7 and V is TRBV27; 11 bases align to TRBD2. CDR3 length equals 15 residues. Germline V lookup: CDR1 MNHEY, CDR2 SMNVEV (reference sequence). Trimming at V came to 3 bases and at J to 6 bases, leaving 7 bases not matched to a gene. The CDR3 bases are TGTGCCAGCAGTTTGACTAGCGGGACCATCTCCGAGCAGTACTTC. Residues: CASSLTSGTISEQYF.

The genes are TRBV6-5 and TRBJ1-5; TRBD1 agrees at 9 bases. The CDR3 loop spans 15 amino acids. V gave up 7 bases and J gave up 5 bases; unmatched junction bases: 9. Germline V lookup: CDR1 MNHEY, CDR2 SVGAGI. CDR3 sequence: CASNPVTGGYQPQHF. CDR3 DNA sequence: TGTGCCAGCAACCCCGTTACAGGGGGCTATCAGCCCCAGCATTTT.

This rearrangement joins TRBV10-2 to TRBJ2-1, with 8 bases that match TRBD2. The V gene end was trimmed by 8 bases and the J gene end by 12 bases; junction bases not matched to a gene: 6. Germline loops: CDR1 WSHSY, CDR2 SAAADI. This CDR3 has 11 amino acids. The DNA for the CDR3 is TGCGCCAGCGGTGGTGGGACTAGGCAGTTCTTC. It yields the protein CASGGGTRQFF.

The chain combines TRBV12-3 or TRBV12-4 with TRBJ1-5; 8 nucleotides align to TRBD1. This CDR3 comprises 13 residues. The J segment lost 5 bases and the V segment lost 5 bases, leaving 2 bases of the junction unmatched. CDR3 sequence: CASSLQGDQPQHF. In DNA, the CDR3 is TGTGCCAGCAGTCTACAGGGGGATCAGCCCCAGCATTTT.

The CDR3 loop reads CASSVTSGATDTQYF. In DNA form, the CDR3 reads TGTGCCAGTAGTGTGACTAGCGGGGCGACAGATACGCAGTATTTT. The chain carries TRBV19 and TRBJ2-3, with TRBD2 identical over 11 bases. The V gene's germline CDR1 is LNHDA and CDR2 SQIVND (reference sequence). This CDR3 spans 15 amino acids. Trimming at V came to 5 bases and at J to 3 bases, leaving 4 bases not matched to a gene.

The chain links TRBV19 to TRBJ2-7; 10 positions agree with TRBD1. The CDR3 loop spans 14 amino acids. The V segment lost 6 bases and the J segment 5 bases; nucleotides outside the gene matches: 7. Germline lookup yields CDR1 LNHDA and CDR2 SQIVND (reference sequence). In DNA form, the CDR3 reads TGTGCCAGTAGCCCGACAGGGGGCGAAGACGAGCAGTACTTC. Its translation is CASSPTGGEDEQYF.

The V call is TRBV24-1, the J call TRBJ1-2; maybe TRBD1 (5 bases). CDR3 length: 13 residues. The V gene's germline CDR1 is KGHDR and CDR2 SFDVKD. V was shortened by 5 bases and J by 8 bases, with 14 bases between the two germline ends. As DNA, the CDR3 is TGTGCCACCAGTGGAGGGGAGGTGAAAGGCTACACCTTC. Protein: CATSGGEVKGYTF.

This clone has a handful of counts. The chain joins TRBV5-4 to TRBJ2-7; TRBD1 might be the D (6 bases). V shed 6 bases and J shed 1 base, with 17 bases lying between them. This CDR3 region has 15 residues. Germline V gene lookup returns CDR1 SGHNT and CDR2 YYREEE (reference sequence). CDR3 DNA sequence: TGTGCCAGCACCCGAACCCTAGGGGGTTCCTACGAGCAGTACTTC. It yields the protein CASTRTLGGSYEQYF.

The chain's CDR3 is CASSPQVGGGGNEQYF. The CDR3 bases are TGTGCCAGCAGCCCACAGGTAGGGGGCGGAGGGAACGAGCAGTACTTC. The chain uses TRBV5-4 and TRBJ2-7, with a possible D match to TRBD1 (7 bases). The germline V and J ends were trimmed by 4 bases and 5 bases, with 22 bases remaining between them. Germline loops: CDR1 SGHNT, CDR2 YYREEE (reference sequence). The CDR3 extends over 16 amino acids.

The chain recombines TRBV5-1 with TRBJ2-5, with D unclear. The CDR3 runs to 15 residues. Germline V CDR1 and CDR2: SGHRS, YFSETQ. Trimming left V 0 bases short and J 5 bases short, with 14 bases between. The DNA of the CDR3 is TGCGCCAGCAGCTTGGCTTTAGCTTCTGGGGAGACCCAGTACTTC. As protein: CASSLALASGETQYF.

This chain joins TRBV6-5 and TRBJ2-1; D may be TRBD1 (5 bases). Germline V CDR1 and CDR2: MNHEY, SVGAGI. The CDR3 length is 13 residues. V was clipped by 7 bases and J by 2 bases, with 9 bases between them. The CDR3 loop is CASNQGTYNEQFF. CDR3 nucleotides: TGTGCCAGCAACCAGGGAACCTACAATGAGCAGTTCTTC.

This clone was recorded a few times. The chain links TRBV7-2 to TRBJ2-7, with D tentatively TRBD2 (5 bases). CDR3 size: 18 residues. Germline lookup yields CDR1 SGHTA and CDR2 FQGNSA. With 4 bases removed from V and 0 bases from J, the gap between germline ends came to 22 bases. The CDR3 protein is CASSSPPEELNPSYEQYF. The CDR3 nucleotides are TGTGCCAGCAGCTCTCCCCCGGAGGAATTAAATCCCTCCTACGAGCAGTACTTC.

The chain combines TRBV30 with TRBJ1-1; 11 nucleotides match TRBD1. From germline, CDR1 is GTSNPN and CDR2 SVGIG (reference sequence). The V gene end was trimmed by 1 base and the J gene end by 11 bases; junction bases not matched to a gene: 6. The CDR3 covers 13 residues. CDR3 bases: TGTGCCTGGAGTGGGACAGGGGGCGGTTGGGCTTTCTTT. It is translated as CAWSGTGGGWAFF.

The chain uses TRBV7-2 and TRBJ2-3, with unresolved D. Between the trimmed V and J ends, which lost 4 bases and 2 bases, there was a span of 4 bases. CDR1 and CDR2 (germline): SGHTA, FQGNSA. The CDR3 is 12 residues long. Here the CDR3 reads CASSSSTDTQYF. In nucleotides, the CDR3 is TGTGCCAGCAGCTCCTCCACAGATACGCAGTATTTT.

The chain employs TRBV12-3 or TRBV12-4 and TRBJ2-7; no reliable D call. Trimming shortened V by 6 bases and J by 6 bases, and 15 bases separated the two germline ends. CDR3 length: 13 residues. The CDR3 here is CASSRERVFEQYF. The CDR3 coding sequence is TGTGCCAGCAGCCGCGAACGAGTTTTCGAGCAGTACTTC.

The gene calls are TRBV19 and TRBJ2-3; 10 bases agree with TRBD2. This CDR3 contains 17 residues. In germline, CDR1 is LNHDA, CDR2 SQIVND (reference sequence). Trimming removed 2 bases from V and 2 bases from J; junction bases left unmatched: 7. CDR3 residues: CASSIRASGGHTDTQYF. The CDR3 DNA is TGTGCCAGTAGTATAAGGGCTAGCGGGGGCCACACAGATACGCAGTATTTT.

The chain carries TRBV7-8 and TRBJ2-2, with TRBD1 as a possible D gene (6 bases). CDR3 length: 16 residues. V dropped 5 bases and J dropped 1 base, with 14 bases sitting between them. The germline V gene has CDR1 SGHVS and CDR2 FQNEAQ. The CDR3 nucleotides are TGTGCCAGCAGCAGCCGGGACACTTGGAACACCGGGGAGCTGTTTTTT. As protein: CASSSRDTWNTGELFF.